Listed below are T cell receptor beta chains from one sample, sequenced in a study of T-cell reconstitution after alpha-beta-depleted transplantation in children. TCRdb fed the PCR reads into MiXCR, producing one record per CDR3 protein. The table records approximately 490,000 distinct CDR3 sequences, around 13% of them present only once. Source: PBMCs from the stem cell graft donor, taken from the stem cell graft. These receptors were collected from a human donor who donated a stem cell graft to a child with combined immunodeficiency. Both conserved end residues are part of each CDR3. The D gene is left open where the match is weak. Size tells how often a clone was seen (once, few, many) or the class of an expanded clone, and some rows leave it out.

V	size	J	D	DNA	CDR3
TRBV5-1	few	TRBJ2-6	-	TGCGCCAGCAGCCTCATCGGGGAATCTGGGGCCAACGTCCTGACTTTC	CASSLIGESGANVLTF
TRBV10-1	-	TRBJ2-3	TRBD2	TGCGCCAGCAGTGTACCTCCTTTGACTAGCGCCACAGATACGCAGTATTTT	CASSVPPLTSATDTQYF
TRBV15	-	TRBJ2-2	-	TGTGCCACCAGCAAGTACAGGGAAGGGAACACCGGGGAGCTGTTTTTT	CATSKYREGNTGELFF
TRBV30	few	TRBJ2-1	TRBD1	TGTGCCTGGAGTCGGGACAGGGCCCAGTTCTTC	CAWSRDRAQFF
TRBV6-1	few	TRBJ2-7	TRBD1	TGTGCCAGCAGTGACGGGTGGAATGGGGACAGGCGGTACGAGCAGTACTTC	CASSDGWNGDRRYEQYF
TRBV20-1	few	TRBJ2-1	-	TGCAGTGCTAGAATTCCCACCCGGGGATACAATGAGCAGTTCTTC	CSARIPTRGYNEQFF
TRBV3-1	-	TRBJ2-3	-	TGTGCCAGCAGCCAAGTTTACTTAAGCGCAGATACGCAGTATTTT	CASSQVYLSADTQYF
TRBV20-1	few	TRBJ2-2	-	TGCAGTGCTCCTAAACATAACACCGGGGAGCTGTTTTTT	CSAPKHNTGELFF
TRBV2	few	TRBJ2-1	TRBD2	TGTGCCAGCATCCGATGGGGGGGGACGGGGAATGAGCAGTTCTTC	CASIRWGGTGNEQFF
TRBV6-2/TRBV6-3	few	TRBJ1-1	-	TGTGCCAGCAGTCGTCGGGGCACCTACCGGGCTTTCTTT	CASSRRGTYRAFF
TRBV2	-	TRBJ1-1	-	TGTGCCAGCAGTGAAGGCGGGAGGGGAGCTTTCTTT	CASSEGGRGAFF
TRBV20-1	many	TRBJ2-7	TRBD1	TGCAGTGCTAGCGGGGACAGGGGCTACGAGCAGTACTTC	CSASGDRGYEQYF
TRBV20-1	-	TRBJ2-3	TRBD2	TGCAGTGCTAGTAGCGGGGGGGCCCCAGATACGCAGTATTTT	CSASSGGAPDTQYF
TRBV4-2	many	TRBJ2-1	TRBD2	TGTGCCAGCAGCCCGGGACTAGCGGGGGCTTCGAGCTCCTACAATGAGCAGTTCTTC	CASSPGLAGASSSYNEQFF
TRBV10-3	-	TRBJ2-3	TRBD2	TGTGCCATCAGTGAGTCGACAACTAGCGGGGGGCCTGACACGCAGTATTTT	CAISESTTSGGPDTQYF
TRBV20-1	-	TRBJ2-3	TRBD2	TGCAGTGCTAGGGATGGCGGGGGTTCCACAGATACGCAGTATTTT	CSARDGGGSTDTQYF
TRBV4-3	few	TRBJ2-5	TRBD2	TGCGCCAGCAGCCAAGATAACGGGGAGGGTTACTACTTC	CASSQDNGEGYYF
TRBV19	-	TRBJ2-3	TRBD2	TGTGCCACCAAACTAGCGGGAGTAAAAAGAGGGGATACGCAGTATTTT	CATKLAGVKRGDTQYF
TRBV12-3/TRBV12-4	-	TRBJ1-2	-	TGTGCCAGCAGCCCTGGAGTCTATGGCTACACCTTC	CASSPGVYGYTF
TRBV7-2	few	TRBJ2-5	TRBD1	TGTGCCAGCAGCCTAGGGGACAGAAAGGAGACCCAGTACTTC	CASSLGDRKETQYF
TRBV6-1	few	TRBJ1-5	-	TGTGCCAGCAGTGATAATCCTTGGGCCCGTTATAGCAATCAGCCCCAGCATTTT	CASSDNPWARYSNQPQHF
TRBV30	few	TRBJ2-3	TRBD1	TGTGCCTGGAGGGCAGACAGGGAAAGCACAGATACGCAGTATTTT	CAWRADRESTDTQYF
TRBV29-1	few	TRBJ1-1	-	TGCAGCGTTGGGACCGGGTCCGCTGAAGCTTTCTTT	CSVGTGSAEAFF
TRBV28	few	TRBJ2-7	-	TGTGCCAGCAAAGATAGGCGGCTCTCCTACGAGCAGTACTTC	CASKDRRLSYEQYF
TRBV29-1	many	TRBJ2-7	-	TGCAGCGTTGAGGACCCCCCTGAACGACTCCCAAAAAATTACGAGCAGTACTTC	CSVEDPPERLPKNYEQYF
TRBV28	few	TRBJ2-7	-	TGTGCCAGCAGTTCCAAGGGGCGAACCTACGAGCAGTACTTC	CASSSKGRTYEQYF
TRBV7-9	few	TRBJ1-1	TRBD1	TGTGCCAGCAGCCCCCGGGACAGGGTGGCCACTGAAGCTTTCTTT	CASSPRDRVATEAFF
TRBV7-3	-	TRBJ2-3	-	TGTGCCAGCAGCTCCGGGTTAGAGACGGTCACAGATACGCAGTATTTT	CASSSGLETVTDTQYF
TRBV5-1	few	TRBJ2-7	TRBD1	TGCGCCAGCAGCTCGACAGGGTTAACCTACGAGCAGTACTTC	CASSSTGLTYEQYF
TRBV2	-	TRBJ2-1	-	TGTGCCAGCACAGTGATCGCGGGAAAATACAATGAGCAGTTCTTC	CASTVIAGKYNEQFF
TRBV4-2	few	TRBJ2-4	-	TGTGCCAGCAGCCCCCGGGACACCAAAAAAGTAGCCAAAAACATTCAGTACTTC	CASSPRDTKKVAKNIQYF
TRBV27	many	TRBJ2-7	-	TGTGCCAGCAGTTTGAATGGGGCCGAGCAGTACTTC	CASSLNGAEQYF
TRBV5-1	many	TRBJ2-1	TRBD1	TGCGCCAGTCGGGACCCGGACAGGGTCAATGAGCAGTTCTTC	CASRDPDRVNEQFF
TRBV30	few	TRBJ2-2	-	TGTGCCTGGAGGGAATCGGACACCGGGGAGCTGTTTTTT	CAWRESDTGELFF
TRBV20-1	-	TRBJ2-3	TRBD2	TGCAGTGCTTCCGGACTAGCCACAGATACGCAGTATTTT	CSASGLATDTQYF
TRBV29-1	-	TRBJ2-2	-	TGCAGCGGACTAGTTAACACCGGGGAGCTGTTTTTT	CSGLVNTGELFF
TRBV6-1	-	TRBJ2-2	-	TGTGCCAGCAGTGAAGTGTTGGGCAGCTACACCGGGGAGCTGTTTTTT	CASSEVLGSYTGELFF
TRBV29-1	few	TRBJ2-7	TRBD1	TGCAGCGTTGAGGAGCAGGGGGCCGGACGTAGGGACTTC	CSVEEQGAGRRDF
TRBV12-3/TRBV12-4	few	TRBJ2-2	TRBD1	TGTGCCAGCAGCTCCCTGGACAGGGGTACCGGGGAGCTGTTTTTT	CASSSLDRGTGELFF
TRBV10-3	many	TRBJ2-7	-	TGTGCCATCAGTCGGACACGAGAACTCTACGAGCAGTACTTC	CAISRTRELYEQYF
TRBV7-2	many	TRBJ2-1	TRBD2	TGTGCCAGCAGCTTTTACGGGGGGGGCTACAATGAGCAGTTCTTC	CASSFYGGGYNEQFF
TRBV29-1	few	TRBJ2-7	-	TGCAGCGTTGAAAGGGAACCTTACTACGAGCAGTACTTC	CSVEREPYYEQYF
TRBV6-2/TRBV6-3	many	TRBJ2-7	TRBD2	TGTGCCAGCTCATTCCGGGAGGCCTACGAGCAGTACTTC	CASSFREAYEQYF
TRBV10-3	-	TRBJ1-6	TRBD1	TGTGCCATCAGTGACAGGGGGCCCTATAATTCACCCCTCCACTTT	CAISDRGPYNSPLHF
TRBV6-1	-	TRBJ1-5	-	TGTGCCAGCAGTGAAGGACGGGGAGCGGGTCAGCCCCAGCATTTT	CASSEGRGAGQPQHF
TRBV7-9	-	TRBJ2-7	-	TGTGCCAGCAGCTCAACCCCAGGCGACGAGCAGTACTTC	CASSSTPGDEQYF
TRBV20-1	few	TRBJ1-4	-	TGCAGTGCTAGTAAGGATGCAACTAATGAAAAACTGTTTTTT	CSASKDATNEKLFF
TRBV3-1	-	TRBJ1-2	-	TGTGCCAGCAGCCAAGCAAACGGGAGAGGTGGCTACACCTTC	CASSQANGRGGYTF
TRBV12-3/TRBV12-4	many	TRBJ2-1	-	TGTGCCAGCAGTTTATATCCTGACAGCAGCTCCTACAATGAGCAGTTCTTC	CASSLYPDSSSYNEQFF